This TCR beta chain was sequenced for a study of PD-L1 blockade in urothelial cancer. Background on the study: Of some 29 patients, around 26 were males with bladder-origin urothelial cancer. In terms of prior chemotherapy, patients had received 0 to 3 regimens. A median roughly 130,000 T cells were found in blood samples.

This CDR3 region has 14 residues. With 2 bases removed from V and 2 bases from J, the gap between germline ends came to 10 bases. Germline V gene sequence: CDR1 SGHTS, CDR2 YDEGEE. This clone was counted once. Its antigen is not known. Study-wide findings and caveats: When measured at 3 weeks, tumor-associated blood clones expanded more in durable-benefit patients.

Only in-frame clones appear in the TCRdb table, and some are missing; sequencing was by immunoSEQ multiplex PCR. The data hold tens of thousands of clones, with about nine tenths observed a single time. Time point here: peripheral blood 6 weeks after treatment start. The J gene is TRBJ1-1, the V gene TRBV5-8; perhaps TRBD1 as D (5 bases). The clonotype comes from a man between 60 and 70 years old with urothelial cancer. The specimen comprised PBMCs, sampled around atezolizumab (anti-PD-L1) treatment. The CDR3 protein is CASSFPDRNTEAFF. The CDR3, as DNA: TGTGCCAGCAGCTTCCCCGACAGAAACACTGAAGCTTTCTTT.